This TCR beta chain came from a study of cytotoxic CD8 clonotypes in ibrutinib-treated CLL. The overall study: Complete response was seen in 2 patients and partial in approximately 24; 12 progressed and around 14 stayed remitted after a median 68 months. After treatment lasting a median about twelve months, range 6 to 36, response samples were collected.

Target depth was 1 in 200,000 to 1 in 1 million T cells, about 10x per clonotype. Libraries were prepared by immunoSEQ multiplex PCR; TCRdb keeps only in-frame clonotypes and omits some of them. The table has about 310,000 clones, approximately 80% seen once. Germline V lookup: CDR1 SQVTM, CDR2 ANQGSEA. CDR3 length: 12 residues. Trimming took 2 bases from V and 7 from J, leaving 11 bases between them. Sample: PBMCs, taken before ibrutinib treatment. The TCR was taken from a human donor with chronic lymphocytic leukemia. This chain links TRBV29-1 with TRBJ1-2; a weak D match, TRBD1 (6 bases). For the CDR3, the DNA is TGCAGCGTTGAAAGGGGGAGTGTTGGCTACACCTTC. Its protein is CSVERGSVGYTF.